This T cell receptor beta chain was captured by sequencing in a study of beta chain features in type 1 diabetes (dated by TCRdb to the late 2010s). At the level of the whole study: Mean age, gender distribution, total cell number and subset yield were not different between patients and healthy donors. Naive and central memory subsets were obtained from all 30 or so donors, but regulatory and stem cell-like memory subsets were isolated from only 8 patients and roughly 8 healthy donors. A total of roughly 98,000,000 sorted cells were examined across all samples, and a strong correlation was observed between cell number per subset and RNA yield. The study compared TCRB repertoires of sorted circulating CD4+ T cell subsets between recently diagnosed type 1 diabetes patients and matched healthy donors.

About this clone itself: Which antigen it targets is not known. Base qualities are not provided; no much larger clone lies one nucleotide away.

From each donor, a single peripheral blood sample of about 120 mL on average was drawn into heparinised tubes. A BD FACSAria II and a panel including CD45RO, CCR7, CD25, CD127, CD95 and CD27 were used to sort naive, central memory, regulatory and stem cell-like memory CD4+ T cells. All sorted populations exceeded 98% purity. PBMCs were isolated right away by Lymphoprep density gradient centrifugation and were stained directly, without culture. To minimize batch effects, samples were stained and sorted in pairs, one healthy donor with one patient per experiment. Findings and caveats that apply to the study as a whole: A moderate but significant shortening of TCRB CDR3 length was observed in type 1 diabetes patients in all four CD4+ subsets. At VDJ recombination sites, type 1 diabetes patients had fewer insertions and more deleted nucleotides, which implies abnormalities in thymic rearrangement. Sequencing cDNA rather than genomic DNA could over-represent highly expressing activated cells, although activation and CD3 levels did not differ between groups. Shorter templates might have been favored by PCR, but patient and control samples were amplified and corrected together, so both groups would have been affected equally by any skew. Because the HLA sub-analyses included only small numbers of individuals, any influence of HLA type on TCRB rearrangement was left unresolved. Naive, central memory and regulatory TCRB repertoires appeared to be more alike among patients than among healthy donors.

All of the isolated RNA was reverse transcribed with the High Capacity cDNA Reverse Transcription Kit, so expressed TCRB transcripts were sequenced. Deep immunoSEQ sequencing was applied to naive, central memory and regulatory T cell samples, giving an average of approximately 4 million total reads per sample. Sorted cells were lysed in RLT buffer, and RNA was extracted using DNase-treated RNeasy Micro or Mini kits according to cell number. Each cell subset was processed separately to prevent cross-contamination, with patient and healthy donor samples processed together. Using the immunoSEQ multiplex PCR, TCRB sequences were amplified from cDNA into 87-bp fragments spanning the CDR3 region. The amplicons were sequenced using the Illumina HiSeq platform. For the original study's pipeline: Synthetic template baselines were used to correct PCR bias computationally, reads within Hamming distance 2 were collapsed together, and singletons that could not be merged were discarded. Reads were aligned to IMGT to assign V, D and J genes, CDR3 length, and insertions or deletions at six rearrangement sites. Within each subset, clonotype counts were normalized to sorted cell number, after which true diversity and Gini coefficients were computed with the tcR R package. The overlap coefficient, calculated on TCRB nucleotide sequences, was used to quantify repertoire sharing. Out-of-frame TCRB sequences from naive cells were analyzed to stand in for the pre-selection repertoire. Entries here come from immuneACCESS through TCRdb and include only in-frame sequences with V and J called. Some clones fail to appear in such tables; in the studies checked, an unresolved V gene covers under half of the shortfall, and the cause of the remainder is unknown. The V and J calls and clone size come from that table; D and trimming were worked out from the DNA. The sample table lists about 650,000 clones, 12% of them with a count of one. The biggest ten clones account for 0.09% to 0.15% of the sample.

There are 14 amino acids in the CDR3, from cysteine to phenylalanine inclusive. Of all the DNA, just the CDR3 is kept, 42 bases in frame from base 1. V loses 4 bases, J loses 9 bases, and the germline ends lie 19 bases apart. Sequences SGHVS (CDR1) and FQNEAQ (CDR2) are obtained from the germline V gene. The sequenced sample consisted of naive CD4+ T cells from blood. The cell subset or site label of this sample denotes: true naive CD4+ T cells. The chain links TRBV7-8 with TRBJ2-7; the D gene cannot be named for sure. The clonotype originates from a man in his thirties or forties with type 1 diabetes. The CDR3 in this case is CASSSTDGRRGQYF. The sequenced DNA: TGTGCCAGCAGCTCAACGGACGGTCGACGCGGGCAGTACTTC. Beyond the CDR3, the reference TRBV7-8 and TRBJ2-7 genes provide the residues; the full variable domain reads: GAGVSQSPRYKVAKRGQDVALRCDPISGHVSLFWYQQALGQGPEFLTYFQNEAQLDKSGLPSDRFFAERPEGSVSTLKIQRTQQEDSAVYLCASSSTDGRRGQYFGPGTRLTVT.